These 15 T cell receptor beta chains share one sample of origin, sequenced in a study of CD4 T cells in relation to SARS-CoV-2 and coronaviruses (dated by TCRdb to the early 2020s). These receptors' antigens are unknown. Libraries came from the immunoSEQ multiplex PCR assay. The clones in this table, taken by TCRdb from immuneACCESS, are in-frame only. Not every clone is retained; where verified, under half of the shortfall comes from an unresolved V gene, and the cause of the rest is unknown. This sample has about 47,000 clones in its table, and almost 85% of those were observed once. Under 1.5% of the sample is taken by the ten largest. Specimen: naive CD4+ T cells from PBMCs, cultured in vitro. The cell subset or site label on this specimen signifies: naive CD4+ T cells isolated by negative enrichment. All receptors derive from an adult with COVID-19.

The V call is TRBV18, the J call TRBJ2-1; D is perhaps TRBD2 (6 bases). The V gene's germline CDR1 is KGHSH and CDR2 LQKENI. The CDR3 runs to 16 residues. V was cut by 3 bases and J by 4 bases, with 16 bases left in between. CDR3 sequence: CASSPPGLGGYNEQFF. CDR3 DNA sequence: TGTGCCAGCTCACCGCCGGGACTGGGTGGGTACAATGAGCAGTTCTTC.

V and J are TRBV19 and TRBJ2-7; 13 nucleotides agree with TRBD2. V was pared by 6 bases and J by 5 bases, with 10 bases of the junction left unmatched. This CDR3 region has 16 residues. Germline CDR1 LNHDA, CDR2 SQIVND (reference sequence). CDR3: CASRRTSGSLDHEQYF. The CDR3 DNA reads TGTGCCAGTAGGAGGACTAGCGGGAGCTTAGACCACGAGCAGTACTTC.

CDR3 sequence (DNA): TGTGCCAGCAGCTTGGGGGGGACAGGCTTCACAGATACGCAGTATTTT. Amino acid sequence: CASSLGGTGFTDTQYF. This chain connects TRBV7-2 to TRBJ2-3; weak D call: TRBD1 (8 bases). With 3 bases removed from V and 2 bases from J, the gap between germline ends came to 15 bases. Germline-derived CDR1 and CDR2 are SGHTA and FQGNSA. This CDR3 is 16 amino acids long.

V is TRBV6-2 or TRBV6-3 and J is TRBJ1-2; unclear D gene. The CDR3 spans 13 residues. The germline V and J ends were trimmed by 2 bases and 8 bases, with 12 bases remaining between them. Germline V gene sequence: CDR1 MNHEY, CDR2 SVGEGT. Here the CDR3 DNA reads TGTGCCAGCAGTTACGAGGGAACGTACGGCTACACCTTC. Translating gives CASSYEGTYGYTF.

The chain is built from TRBV7-9 and TRBJ1-1, with a possible D match to TRBD1 (5 bases). CDR1 and CDR2 from the germline V gene are SEHNR and FQNEAQ (reference sequence). The CDR3 is 15 amino acids. Trimming removed 5 bases at V and 2 bases at J, with 15 bases between. This CDR3 is CASSRGTRYNTEAFF. CDR3 DNA: TGTGCCAGCAGCCGAGGGACCCGTTATAACACTGAAGCTTTCTTT.

This rearrangement joins TRBV7-2 to TRBJ2-1, with 11 bases aligning to TRBD2. The CDR3 covers 15 residues. Looked up from germline, CDR1 is SGHTA and CDR2 is FQGNSA. V trimming: 1 base; J trimming: 10 bases; junction bases outside the gene matches: 6. The CDR3 here is CASSLELAGVDEQFF. CDR3 bases: TGTGCCAGCAGCTTAGAACTAGCGGGAGTAGACGAGCAGTTCTTC.

The chain joins TRBV4-3 to TRBJ2-7, with 10 nucleotides matching TRBD2. This CDR3 spans 16 amino acids. V was pared by 2 bases and J by 1 base, with 5 bases of the junction left unmatched. Germline CDR1 LGHNA, CDR2 YSLEER. This CDR3 reads CASSQQLAGRSYEQYF. In DNA form, the CDR3 reads TGCGCCAGCAGCCAACAACTAGCGGGACGGTCCTACGAGCAGTACTTC.

The chain has TRBV3-1 (or the pseudogene TRBV3-2) and TRBJ2-1; 8 nucleotides agree with TRBD2. Germline CDR1 reads LGHDT; CDR2 reads YNNKEL (reference sequence). Germline trimming cut 1 base from V and 5 bases from J; bases unmatched to any gene: 4. The CDR3 extends over 15 amino acids. CDR3 DNA: TGTGCCAGCAGCCAAGCGGTAGCGGGACACAATGAGCAGTTCTTC. Its translation is CASSQAVAGHNEQFF.

This clone was observed a single time. The chain couples TRBV30 to TRBJ2-1, with D uncertain. V lost 0 bases to trimming and J lost 8 bases, with 11 bases between them. In germline, CDR1 is GTSNPN, CDR2 SVGIG (reference sequence). The CDR3 has 13 residues. CDR3 loop: CAWSVASSYEQFF. CDR3 sequence (DNA): TGTGCCTGGAGTGTAGCTAGTAGCTATGAGCAGTTCTTC.

The chain links TRBV19 to TRBJ1-5; 8 nucleotides line up with TRBD1. Germline V gene lookup returns CDR1 LNHDA and CDR2 SQIVND (reference sequence). This CDR3 has 17 residues. Trimming at V came to 5 bases and at J to 1 base, leaving 10 bases not matched to a gene. The DNA for the CDR3 is TGTGCCAGTAGTCAGGCCAGGGGGCGGGTAAGCAATCAGCCCCAGCATTTT. Amino acid sequence: CASSQARGRVSNQPQHF. The full variable domain, its missing parts supplied by reference TRBV19 and TRBJ1-5, is DGGITQSPKYLFRKEGQNVTLSCEQNLNHDAMYWYRQDPGQGLRLIYYSQIVNDFQKGDIAEGYSVSREKKESFPLTVTSAQKNPTAFYLCASSQARGRVSNQPQHFGDGTRLSIL.

The V and J genes are TRBV15 and TRBJ2-1; no reliable D call. The germline CDR1 and CDR2 sequences are LNHNV and YYDKDF (reference sequence). The CDR3 contains 13 residues. Trimming cost V 5 bases and J 2 bases, with 7 bases left between them. The CDR3 spells CATSSLTYNEQFF. The CDR3, as DNA: TGTGCCACCAGCTCCCTGACCTACAATGAGCAGTTCTTC.

The chain combines TRBV28 with TRBJ2-1, with D perhaps given as TRBD1 or TRBD2 (5 bases each). Germline assignment: CDR1 MDHEN and CDR2 SYDVKM. The CDR3 is 14 amino acids. V lost 8 bases, J lost 9 bases, and 20 bases lay in between. CDR3 sequence (DNA): TGTGCCAGCTCTCCGCCCGGGGCGATAAGTGAGCAGTTCTTC. Protein: CASSPPGAISEQFF. The entire variable domain, with the rest obtained from reference TRBV28 and TRBJ2-1, is as follows: DVKVTQSSRYLVKRTGEKVFLECVQDMDHENMFWYRQDPGLGLRLIYFSYDVKMKEKGDIPEGYSVSREKKERFSLILESASTNQTSMYLCASSPPGAISEQFFGPGTRLTVL.

The CDR3 loop is CASSLRTDSYEQYF. CDR3 in DNA: TGTGCCAGCTCACTTCGGACCGACTCCTACGAGCAGTACTTC. J is TRBJ2-7 and V is TRBV18, with no clear D. CDR1 is KGHSH, CDR2 LQKENI, per germline. The V and J ends lost 4 bases and 0 bases respectively, with 10 bases between them. CDR3 length: 14 amino acids.

The V and J genes are TRBV28 and TRBJ2-7; D not resolved. Trimming cost V 5 bases and J 2 bases, with 7 bases left between them. Germline assignment: CDR1 MDHEN and CDR2 SYDVKM. CDR3 length: 12 amino acids. The CDR3 region is CASSPGTYEQYF. The CDR3, as DNA: TGTGCCAGCAGTCCTGGGACCTACGAGCAGTACTTC.

This clone showed up just a few times. CDR3 coding DNA: TGTGCCAGCAGCACCTTGGCCGGGGAGCTGTTTTTT. This translates into CASSTLAGELFF. This sequence joins TRBV3-1 (or the pseudogene TRBV3-2) and TRBJ2-2; D is ambiguous. The V end lost 5 bases, the J end lost 6 bases, and 7 bases lay between the germline ends. The V gene's germline CDR1 is LGHDT and CDR2 YNNKEL (reference sequence). The CDR3 totals 12 residues.